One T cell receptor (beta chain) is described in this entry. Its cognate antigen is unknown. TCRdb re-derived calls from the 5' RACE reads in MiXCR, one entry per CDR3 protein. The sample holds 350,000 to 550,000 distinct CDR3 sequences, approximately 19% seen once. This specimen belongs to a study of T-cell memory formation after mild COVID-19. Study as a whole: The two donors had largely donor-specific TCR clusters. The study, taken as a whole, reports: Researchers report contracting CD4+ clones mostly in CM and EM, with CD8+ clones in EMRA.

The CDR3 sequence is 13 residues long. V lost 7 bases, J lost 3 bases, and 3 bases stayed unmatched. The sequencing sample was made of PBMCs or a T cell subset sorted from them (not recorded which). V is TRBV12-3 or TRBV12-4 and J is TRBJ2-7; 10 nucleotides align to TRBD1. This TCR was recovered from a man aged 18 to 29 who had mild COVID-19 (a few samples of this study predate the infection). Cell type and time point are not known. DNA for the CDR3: TGTGCCAGCACACGGACAGGGGGCTACGAGCAGTACTTC. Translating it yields CASTRTGGYEQYF.